The present entry profiles one T cell receptor beta chain with its context. As yet, its antigen is unknown. The sample originates from a study of T cell responses to AZD1222 COVID-19 vaccine. Study in general: Pooling of second doses given at about 4 or about 12 weeks was done. Regarding the study as a whole: The donor group comprised mostly white British people and more females; the analysis possibly underestimated clonal diversity. Repertoire sampling happened only post peak T cell response. Increased Spike-specific TCR breadth and depth were observed after two AZD1222 doses.

Deletions cut 2 bases from V and 2 bases from J, with 12 bases between. CDR3 length equals 15 residues. CDR1 and CDR2 from the germline V gene are LGHNA and YNFKEQ. Clones were sequenced by immunoSEQ multiplex PCR, and TCRdb holds only the in-frame ones, with some missing. The table shows 100,000 to 130,000 clones, with around 83% occurring only once. Sequenced material: peripheral blood, taken on day 0 of AZD1222 vaccination. The chain links TRBV4-2 to TRBJ1-1, with no clear D. This TCR was recovered from an adult in good health. The CDR3 bases are TGTGCCAGCAGCCAAAAAGCGGGATTAAACACTGAAGCTTTCTTT. Translated, it gives CASSQKAGLNTEAFF.